Listed here are 7 T cell receptor beta chains from one sample, sequenced in a study of blood T cells in healthy people across ages. The use of a sample-barcoded 5' primer and a J-beta primer mix characterized a second PCR of roughly 6 to 11 cycles. TCRdb recomputed calls from the 5' RACE reads with MiXCR, one row per CDR3 protein. The sample shows about 570,000 distinct CDR3 sequences, 25% to 30% of them seen only once. The sequencing input was blood. Receptor source: a woman between 65 and 79 years old in good health.

This clonotype was recorded a few times. The rearrangement joins TRBV20-1 to TRBJ2-5; D gene uncertain. Germline V gives CDR1 DFQATT, CDR2 SNEGSKA (reference sequence). The CDR3 totals 13 residues. The V end lost 1 base, the J end lost 3 bases, and 9 bases lay between the germline ends. The CDR3 bases are TGCAGTGCTAGAGCCATATCAGAAGAGACCCAGTACTTC. Residues: CSARAISEETQYF.

This sequence joins TRBV10-3 and TRBJ2-3, with TRBD1 matching over 8 bases. The CDR3 sequence is 14 residues long. The V gene end was trimmed by 10 bases and the J gene end by 2 bases; junction bases not matched to a gene: 8. Germline CDR1 ENHRY, CDR2 SYGVKD. CDR3 amino acids: CATRQGRSTDTQYF. The CDR3 coding sequence is TGTGCCACCCGACAGGGGCGATCCACAGATACGCAGTATTTT.

This clonotype was picked up a small number of times. The chain uses TRBV5-1 and TRBJ2-5; TRBD2 aligns across 9 bases. V dropped 4 bases and J dropped 2; count of bases not matched to a gene: 9. The CDR3 is made up of 16 amino acids. The germline gives CDR1 SGHRS, CDR2 YFSETQ. The CDR3 loop reads CASSPVGAGGQETQYF. DNA for the CDR3: TGCGCCAGCAGCCCGGTCGGAGCGGGGGGACAAGAGACCCAGTACTTC.

The chain links TRBV3-1 to TRBJ1-1; no reliable D call. Germline-derived CDR1 and CDR2 are LGHDT and YNNKEL (reference sequence). The CDR3 contains 16 residues. Trimming shortened V by 0 bases and J by 0 bases, and 11 bases separated the two germline ends. CDR3 protein: CASSQEPARMNTEAFF. The CDR3 region has the DNA TGTGCCAGCAGCCAAGAGCCCGCCCGCATGAACACTGAAGCTTTCTTT.

This clonotype was recorded at least ten times. V is TRBV29-1 and J is TRBJ2-4; unclear D gene. CDR3 length: 13 residues. Per the germline V gene, CDR1 is SQVTM and CDR2 is ANQGSEA. Trimming took 3 bases from V and 0 from J, leaving 6 bases between them. CDR3 sequence: CSVDPLAKNIQYF. The CDR3 DNA reads TGCAGCGTTGACCCGCTAGCCAAAAACATTCAGTACTTC.

This clonotype occurred a few times. The J gene is TRBJ1-6, the V gene TRBV3-1; D gene unclear. The CDR3 has 13 residues. Trimming left V 0 bases short and J 11 bases short, with 8 bases between. Germline CDR1 reads LGHDT; CDR2 reads YNNKEL (reference sequence). CDR3 DNA: TGTGCCAGCAGCCAAGATTTCGGGACACCCCTCCACTTT. Its protein is CASSQDFGTPLHF. The full variable domain, in which reference TRBV3-1 and TRBJ1-6 provide the parts outside the CDR3, is DTAVSQTPKYLVTQMGNDKSIKCEQNLGHDTMYWYKQDSKKFLKIMFSYNNKELIINETVPNRFSPKSPDKAHLNLHINSLELGDSAVYFCASSQDFGTPLHFGNGTRLTVT.

As regards this clonotype: Its ends do not fully match the called genes, so a read error is possible. The chain carries TRBV7-2 and TRBJ2-5, with D perhaps matching TRBD1 or TRBD2 (7 bases each). This CDR3 region has 16 residues. The germline V gene encodes CDR1 SGHTA and CDR2 FQGNSA. The CDR3 sequence: CASSSQQGGGQEAQYF. CDR3 nucleotide sequence: TGTGCCAGCAGCTCGCAACAGGGAGGGGGCCAAGAGGCCCAGTACTTC.